These T cell receptor beta chains were read from a single sample in a study of cytomegalovirus exposure and HLA in healthy donors. The protocol was immunoSEQ multiplex PCR, while the TCRdb copy is restricted to in-frame clones and leaves out a portion. The sample includes more than 65,000 clones, almost 85% of them seen just once. The sequenced sample was PBMCs. These receptors were obtained from a man aged 18 to 35 in good health and CMV-seronegative. The CDR3 runs from the conserved cysteine through the conserved F or W. Each record gives: D gene, clone size, V gene, J gene, CDR3 protein, CDR3 DNA. A D gene is named only where the DNA matches it firmly. Rows may omit the clone size; those that give it use once, few, many or a size class.

d_gene: -
abundance: -
v_gene: TRBV4-2
j_gene: TRBJ2-7
CDR3aa: CASSQGPGDSSYEQYF
CDR3nt: TGTGCCAGCAGCCAAGGTCCCGGGGATAGCTCCTACGAGCAGTACTTC

d_gene: -
abundance: once
v_gene: TRBV5-6
j_gene: TRBJ2-7
CDR3aa: CASSLGPPGEQYF
CDR3nt: TGTGCCAGCAGCTTGGGCCCCCCGGGGGAGCAGTACTTC

d_gene: -
abundance: -
v_gene: TRBV29-1
j_gene: TRBJ2-7
CDR3aa: CSVEGSSYEQYF
CDR3nt: TGCAGCGTTGAGGGCAGCTCCTACGAGCAGTACTTC

d_gene: TRBD2
abundance: -
v_gene: TRBV27
j_gene: TRBJ2-1
CDR3aa: CASMGTSGRAWGTYNEQFF
CDR3nt: TGTGCCAGCATGGGGACTAGCGGGAGGGCATGGGGAACCTACAATGAGCAGTTCTTC

d_gene: TRBD2
abundance: -
v_gene: TRBV7-8
j_gene: TRBJ2-1
CDR3aa: CASGGTTSHNEQFF
CDR3nt: TGTGCCAGCGGAGGGACTACCTCACACAATGAGCAGTTCTTC

d_gene: -
abundance: -
v_gene: TRBV9
j_gene: TRBJ2-7
CDR3aa: CASSVATEQLTYEQYF
CDR3nt: TGTGCCAGCAGCGTAGCTACCGAACAGCTGACCTACGAGCAGTACTTC

d_gene: TRBD1
abundance: -
v_gene: TRBV7-2
j_gene: TRBJ1-5
CDR3aa: CASSSRQGNQPQHF
CDR3nt: TGTGCCAGCAGCTCCCGACAGGGTAATCAGCCCCAGCATTTT

d_gene: TRBD2
abundance: -
v_gene: TRBV4-3
j_gene: TRBJ2-1
CDR3aa: CASSQGLAGDYNEQFF
CDR3nt: TGCGCCAGCAGCCAAGGACTAGCGGGGGACTACAATGAGCAGTTCTTC

d_gene: TRBD1
abundance: -
v_gene: TRBV30
j_gene: TRBJ2-6
CDR3aa: CAWSVRGTGARRANVLTF
CDR3nt: TGTGCCTGGAGTGTACGAGGGACAGGGGCCCGGAGGGCCAACGTCCTGACTTTC

d_gene: TRBD1
abundance: -
v_gene: TRBV7-9
j_gene: TRBJ1-1
CDR3aa: CASSKYRGPPEAFF
CDR3nt: TGTGCCAGCAGCAAATACAGGGGGCCCCCTGAAGCTTTCTTT

d_gene: TRBD1
abundance: -
v_gene: TRBV5-6
j_gene: TRBJ1-5
CDR3aa: CASTSAGGQGGNQPQHF
CDR3nt: TGTGCCAGCACCTCGGCCGGGGGACAGGGCGGCAATCAGCCCCAGCATTTT

d_gene: -
abundance: -
v_gene: TRBV7-2
j_gene: TRBJ1-1
CDR3aa: CASSFSRMNTEAFF
CDR3nt: TGTGCCAGCAGCTTCTCCAGAATGAACACTGAAGCTTTCTTT

d_gene: TRBD2
abundance: -
v_gene: TRBV29-1
j_gene: TRBJ2-2
CDR3aa: CSVGGLAGAATGELFF
CDR3nt: TGCAGCGTTGGGGGACTAGCGGGAGCTGCGACCGGGGAGCTGTTTTTT

d_gene: -
abundance: few
v_gene: TRBV28
j_gene: TRBJ1-5
CDR3aa: CASSIFIMRGTNQPQHF
CDR3nt: TGTGCCAGCAGTATATTTATAATGCGGGGGACCAATCAGCCCCAGCATTTT

d_gene: -
abundance: -
v_gene: TRBV7-8
j_gene: TRBJ1-4
CDR3aa: CASSQLSLGVTEKLFF
CDR3nt: TGTGCCAGCAGCCAGCTTAGCTTGGGTGTAACTGAAAAACTGTTTTTT

d_gene: -
abundance: -
v_gene: TRBV28
j_gene: TRBJ1-1
CDR3aa: CASSAPGNTEAFF
CDR3nt: TGTGCCAGCAGCGCTCCCGGGAACACTGAAGCTTTCTTT

d_gene: -
abundance: -
v_gene: TRBV28
j_gene: TRBJ2-1
CDR3aa: CASSQRTSYNEQFF
CDR3nt: TGTGCCAGCAGCCAGCGGACCTCCTACAATGAGCAGTTCTTC

d_gene: TRBD2
abundance: -
v_gene: TRBV7-7
j_gene: TRBJ2-1
CDR3aa: CASSLDIAGNEQFF
CDR3nt: TGTGCTAGCAGCTTAGATATAGCGGGCAATGAGCAGTTCTTC

d_gene: -
abundance: once
v_gene: TRBV7-9
j_gene: TRBJ1-6
CDR3aa: CASSIQTQVWSPLHF
CDR3nt: TGTGCCAGCAGCATACAGACACAAGTTTGGTCACCCCTCCACTTT

d_gene: TRBD2
abundance: -
v_gene: TRBV7-9
j_gene: TRBJ2-7
CDR3aa: CASSPRLAVSSYEQYF
CDR3nt: TGTGCCAGCAGCCCAAGACTAGCGGTAAGCTCCTACGAGCAGTACTTC

d_gene: -
abundance: -
v_gene: TRBV12-5
j_gene: TRBJ2-1
CDR3aa: CASGRGVGGGEQFF
CDR3nt: TGTGCTAGTGGTCGGGGTGTAGGGGGTGGTGAGCAGTTCTTC

d_gene: -
abundance: once
v_gene: TRBV7-9
j_gene: TRBJ2-5
CDR3aa: CASSKGVGTTRQETQYF
CDR3nt: TGTGCCAGCAGCAAAGGGGTCGGGACAACACGTCAAGAGACCCAGTACTTC